This is a list of T cell receptor beta chains from one sample in a study of cytomegalovirus exposure and HLA in healthy donors. Assay used: immunoSEQ multiplex PCR; TCRdb lists only in-frame clones, some missing. Here the sample spans some 65,000 clones, approximately 82% being singletons. The sample consisted of PBMCs. These receptors came from a girl under 18 in good health and CMV-seropositive. The CDR3 runs from the conserved cysteine through the conserved F or W. D genes are given only for firm matches. Clone size appears in some rows only: once, few, many, or a class for an expanded clone.

V	D	size	J	DNA	CDR3
TRBV10-3	NA	NA	TRBJ2-7	TGTGCCATCAGTGAGTACGGGAGTGAGTACGAGCAGTACTTC	CAISEYGSEYEQYF
TRBV5-1	NA	NA	TRBJ2-2	TGCGCCAGCACCCAGCGGACCGGGGAGCTGTTTTTT	CASTQRTGELFF
TRBV7-2	TRBD1	NA	TRBJ2-6	TGTGCCAGCAGCTTCGGGACAGGCTTCTACTCTGGGGCCAACGTCCTGACTTTC	CASSFGTGFYSGANVLTF
TRBV5-6	TRBD2	few	TRBJ2-7	TGTGCCAGCAGCTCAATAGCGGGGGGAACCTACGAGCAGTACTTC	CASSSIAGGTYEQYF
TRBV6-1	NA	NA	TRBJ1-4	TGTGCCAGCAGTGCAGTCAGCTCGGGACTGTTTTTT	CASSAVSSGLFF
TRBV4-3	NA	NA	TRBJ1-2	TGCGCCAGCAGCCAGTCGAGCCTATTAGATGGCTACACCTTC	CASSQSSLLDGYTF
TRBV4-3	TRBD2	NA	TRBJ2-6	TGCGCCAGCAGCCAAGAGTCTGGTTGGCGGGAGGGCTCTGGGGCCAACGTCCTGACTTTC	CASSQESGWREGSGANVLTF
TRBV7-2	NA	NA	TRBJ2-7	TGTGCCAGCAGCTTAGGAGGGGGATTGGACGAGCAGTACTTC	CASSLGGGLDEQYF
TRBV5-1	NA	NA	TRBJ1-1	TGCGCCAGCAGCTTGGCCGTTTTAGCAAACATGAACACTGAAGCTTTCTTT	CASSLAVLANMNTEAFF
TRBV4-1	NA	NA	TRBJ2-7	TGCGCCAGCACAGGAGGGTGGAGAGACGAGCAGTACTTC	CASTGGWRDEQYF
TRBV19	TRBD2	NA	TRBJ2-1	TGTGCCAGTAGTACCAACGGGGGGATGAATGAGCAGTTCTTC	CASSTNGGMNEQFF
TRBV28	TRBD1	NA	TRBJ1-5	TGTGCCAGCAGTCCCAGGGGGCAGCCCCAGCATTTT	CASSPRGQPQHF
TRBV28	NA	NA	TRBJ1-3	TGTGCCAGCAGTTTAGGGGCCTCTGGAAACACCATATATTTT	CASSLGASGNTIYF
TRBV7-7	TRBD1	NA	TRBJ2-1	TGTGCTAGCGGCGAAGGGACAGGGAGGCATGAGCAGTTCTTC	CASGEGTGRHEQFF
TRBV4-1	NA	NA	TRBJ1-1	TGCGCCTCCCGGGGGGTTTTAAGGAACACTGAAGCTTTCTTT	CASRGVLRNTEAFF
TRBV4-1	TRBD2	NA	TRBJ2-7	TGCGCCAGCAGCCAAGGGGGGAGGGCCAAGGGAAGCGACGAGCAGTACTTC	CASSQGGRAKGSDEQYF
TRBV5-1	NA	NA	TRBJ1-1	TGCGCCAGCAGCTGGTACGACTGGGACACTGAAGCTTTCTTT	CASSWYDWDTEAFF
TRBV6-6	TRBD1	few	TRBJ2-3	TGTGCCAGCAGTTACCCGACAGGGGGAACAGATACGCAGTATTTT	CASSYPTGGTDTQYF
TRBV30	TRBD1	NA	TRBJ1-5	TGTGCCTGGAGCGAATCAGGGGGCGTCTCGGGACAGCCCCAGCATTTT	CAWSESGGVSGQPQHF
TRBV7-2	TRBD2	few	TRBJ2-1	TGTGCCAGCAGCCCCCTCTGGGCGGGAGGGCCGAATGAGCAGTTCTTC	CASSPLWAGGPNEQFF
TRBV25-1	NA	NA	TRBJ2-5	TGTGCCAGCAGTGTCAGGGGTACCGGACCTCGTGAGACCCAGTACTTC	CASSVRGTGPRETQYF
TRBV4-1	NA	NA	TRBJ2-6	TGCGCCAGCAGACCGAGACACGACCCCTTCTCTGGGGCCAACGTCCTGACTTTC	CASRPRHDPFSGANVLTF
TRBV7-7	NA	NA	TRBJ2-5	TGTGCCAGCAGCTTTGGGGGGTTTGGGGAGACCCAGTACTTC	CASSFGGFGETQYF
TRBV6-5	NA	NA	TRBJ2-1	TGTGCCACGTCGGAGGACAATGAGCAGTTCTTC	CATSEDNEQFF
TRBV27	NA	NA	TRBJ2-1	TGTGCCAGCAGTTTAACCAGGGGCCATCAGTTCTTC	CASSLTRGHQFF
TRBV5-6	TRBD1	NA	TRBJ1-2	TGTGCCAGCAGCTTCAAGACAGGGTTCGGAGGCGGCTACACCTTC	CASSFKTGFGGGYTF
TRBV5-4	NA	NA	TRBJ2-7	NA	CASSLLPGLARTPTSSTSF
TRBV29-1	NA	NA	TRBJ2-7	TGCAGCGTGGGACTTATGAGCTCCTACGAGCAGTACTTC	CSVGLMSSYEQYF
TRBV28	TRBD1	NA	TRBJ1-2	TGTGCCAGCAGGCCCACAGGGGAGCGCTATGGCTACACCTTC	CASRPTGERYGYTF
TRBV10-3	NA	NA	TRBJ1-5	TGTGCCATCAGCCGACAGTACGATCAGCCCCAGCATTTT	CAISRQYDQPQHF
TRBV12-5	NA	NA	TRBJ1-5	TGTGCTCACGAACTGAATCAGCCCCAGCATTTT	CAHELNQPQHF
TRBV10-1	TRBD1	few	TRBJ1-4	TGCGCCAGCAGTGGTCTTCGGGACAGCAAGGAAAAACTGTTTTTT	CASSGLRDSKEKLFF
TRBV15	TRBD2	NA	TRBJ2-5	TGTGCCACCAGCGACCTGGTACTAGCGGGAGGACGGGTGAGAGAGACCCAGTACTTC	CATSDLVLAGGRVRETQYF
TRBV5-1	TRBD1	NA	TRBJ1-1	TGCGCCAGCAGCCCCGGGACAGGGGAAAGCACTGAAGCTTTCTTT	CASSPGTGESTEAFF
TRBV7-9	NA	NA	TRBJ1-2	TGTGCCAGCGGCCCACAATCGGAGGCCTATGGCTACACCTTC	CASGPQSEAYGYTF
TRBV19	NA	NA	TRBJ1-5	TGTGCCAGTAGCAGGGAATATCAGCCCCAGCATTTT	CASSREYQPQHF
TRBV5-6	TRBD1	NA	TRBJ2-7	TGTGCCAGCAGCAAGGACAGGCCGGCCTACGAGCAGTACTTC	CASSKDRPAYEQYF
TRBV2	TRBD1	once	TRBJ2-7	TGTGCCAGCAGTGATTCCGGGACAGTGTCCTACGAGCAGTACTTC	CASSDSGTVSYEQYF
TRBV28	TRBD1	NA	TRBJ2-5	TGTGCCGGCCGGGACAGGGGAAAAGAGACCCAGTACTTC	CAGRDRGKETQYF
TRBV6-1	TRBD1	NA	TRBJ2-2	TGTGCCAGCGCTAACAGGGGGCCCCCCGGGGAGCTGTTTTTT	CASANRGPPGELFF
TRBV27	NA	NA	TRBJ1-2	TGTGCCAGCAGTTTCGGGCAGGGTAGTGGCTACACCTTC	CASSFGQGSGYTF
TRBV6-5	NA	NA	TRBJ2-7	TGTGCCAGCAGTTACACCTTACAGGGATGGAGCTACGAGCAGTACTTC	CASSYTLQGWSYEQYF
TRBV11-2	NA	NA	TRBJ1-1	TGTGCCAGCAGCGCCCAACAGGGTGGTGAAGCTTTCTTT	CASSAQQGGEAFF